Described below is a single T cell receptor (beta chain) sequence and its context. The data stem from a study of shared clonotypes between healthy human individuals. There are 13 residues in the CDR3. V lost 11 bases, J lost 1 base, and 14 bases lay in between. Germline assignment: CDR1 MDHEN and CDR2 SYDVKM. The protocol was immunoSEQ multiplex PCR, while the TCRdb copy is restricted to in-frame clones and leaves out a portion. The sample records about 380,000 clones, 90% to 98% being singletons. The source is a young man in good health. The chain links TRBV28 to TRBJ2-5; D may be TRBD2 (5 bases). The source material was memory CD8+ T cells sorted from blood. Documented subset: CD45RO+ cells pooled with CCR7-negative TemRA cells. The CDR3 nucleotides are TGTGCCGTCCAAGAGCGGATCCAAGAGACCCAGTACTTC. Residues: CAVQERIQETQYF.